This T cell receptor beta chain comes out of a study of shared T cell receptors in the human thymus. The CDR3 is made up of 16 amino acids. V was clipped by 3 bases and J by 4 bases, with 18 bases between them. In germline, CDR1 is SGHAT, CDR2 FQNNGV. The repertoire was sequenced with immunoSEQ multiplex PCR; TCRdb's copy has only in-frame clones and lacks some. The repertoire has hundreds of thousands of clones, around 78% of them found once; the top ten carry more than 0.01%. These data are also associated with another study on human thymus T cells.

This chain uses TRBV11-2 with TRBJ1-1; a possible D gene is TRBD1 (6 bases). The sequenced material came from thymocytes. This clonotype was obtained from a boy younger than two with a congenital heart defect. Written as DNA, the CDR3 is TGTGCCAGCAGCTTCCAGGCCCGAGGGGGGGGCACTGAAGCTTTCTTT. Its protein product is CASSFQARGGGTEAFF.